This TCR beta chain is from a study of T and B cells in COVID-19 patients. Across the whole study: Most recovered patients had mild to moderate COVID-19 treated as outpatients. Critical illness requiring mechanical ventilation or extracorporeal membrane oxygenation affected three fifths of the roughly 20 active-infection patients. Study observations and caveats: Exclusive to the recovered cohort were some 2,300 TCR clusters, about 33 of them with low generation probability. No sequencing was yet done of CD4+, regulatory or CD8+ subsets, or of SARS-CoV-2-responsive or tetramer+ sorted cells.

The length of the CDR3 is 15 residues. Trimming left V 6 bases short and J 1 base short, with 15 bases between. Looked up from germline, CDR1 is KGHSH and CDR2 is LQKENI. Multiplex PCR with BIOMED2 TRB-A/B primer pools amplified TRB rearrangements. TCRdb itself ran the multiplex PCR reads through MiXCR, one entry per CDR3 protein. The sample has around 12,000 distinct CDR3 sequences, under 35% seen once. A word on this clonotype: The target antigen is unknown.

From blood, about 240-500 ng of genomic DNA served as TRB template. The TCR was taken from a human donor who had recovered from COVID-19. This chain links TRBV18 with TRBJ1-1; no reliable D call. The specimen was blood. The CDR3 protein is CASSPTNRPNTEAFF. The DNA of the CDR3 is TGTGCCAGCTCTCCTACTAACAGACCGAACACTGAAGCTTTCTTT.